This TCR beta chain was recovered during a study of T cell responses to AZD1222 COVID-19 vaccine. Clones were sequenced by immunoSEQ multiplex PCR, and TCRdb holds only the in-frame ones, with some missing. In the table there are 100,000 to 150,000 clones, 65% to 90% of which are singletons. This sample comprised peripheral blood, obtained 28 days after the second AZD1222 dose. The source is an adult who received the AZD1222 COVID-19 vaccine.

CDR3 region: CASSQRSSWGGLFF. DNA of the CDR3: TGTGCCAGCAGCCAAAGATCTAGCTGGGGTGGGCTGTTTTTT. V gene TRBV7-2 combines with J gene TRBJ2-2; the D gene is possibly TRBD2 (5 bases). This CDR3 has 14 residues. From germline, CDR1 is SGHTA and CDR2 FQGNSA. V was cut by 5 bases and J by 13 bases, with 20 bases left in between.